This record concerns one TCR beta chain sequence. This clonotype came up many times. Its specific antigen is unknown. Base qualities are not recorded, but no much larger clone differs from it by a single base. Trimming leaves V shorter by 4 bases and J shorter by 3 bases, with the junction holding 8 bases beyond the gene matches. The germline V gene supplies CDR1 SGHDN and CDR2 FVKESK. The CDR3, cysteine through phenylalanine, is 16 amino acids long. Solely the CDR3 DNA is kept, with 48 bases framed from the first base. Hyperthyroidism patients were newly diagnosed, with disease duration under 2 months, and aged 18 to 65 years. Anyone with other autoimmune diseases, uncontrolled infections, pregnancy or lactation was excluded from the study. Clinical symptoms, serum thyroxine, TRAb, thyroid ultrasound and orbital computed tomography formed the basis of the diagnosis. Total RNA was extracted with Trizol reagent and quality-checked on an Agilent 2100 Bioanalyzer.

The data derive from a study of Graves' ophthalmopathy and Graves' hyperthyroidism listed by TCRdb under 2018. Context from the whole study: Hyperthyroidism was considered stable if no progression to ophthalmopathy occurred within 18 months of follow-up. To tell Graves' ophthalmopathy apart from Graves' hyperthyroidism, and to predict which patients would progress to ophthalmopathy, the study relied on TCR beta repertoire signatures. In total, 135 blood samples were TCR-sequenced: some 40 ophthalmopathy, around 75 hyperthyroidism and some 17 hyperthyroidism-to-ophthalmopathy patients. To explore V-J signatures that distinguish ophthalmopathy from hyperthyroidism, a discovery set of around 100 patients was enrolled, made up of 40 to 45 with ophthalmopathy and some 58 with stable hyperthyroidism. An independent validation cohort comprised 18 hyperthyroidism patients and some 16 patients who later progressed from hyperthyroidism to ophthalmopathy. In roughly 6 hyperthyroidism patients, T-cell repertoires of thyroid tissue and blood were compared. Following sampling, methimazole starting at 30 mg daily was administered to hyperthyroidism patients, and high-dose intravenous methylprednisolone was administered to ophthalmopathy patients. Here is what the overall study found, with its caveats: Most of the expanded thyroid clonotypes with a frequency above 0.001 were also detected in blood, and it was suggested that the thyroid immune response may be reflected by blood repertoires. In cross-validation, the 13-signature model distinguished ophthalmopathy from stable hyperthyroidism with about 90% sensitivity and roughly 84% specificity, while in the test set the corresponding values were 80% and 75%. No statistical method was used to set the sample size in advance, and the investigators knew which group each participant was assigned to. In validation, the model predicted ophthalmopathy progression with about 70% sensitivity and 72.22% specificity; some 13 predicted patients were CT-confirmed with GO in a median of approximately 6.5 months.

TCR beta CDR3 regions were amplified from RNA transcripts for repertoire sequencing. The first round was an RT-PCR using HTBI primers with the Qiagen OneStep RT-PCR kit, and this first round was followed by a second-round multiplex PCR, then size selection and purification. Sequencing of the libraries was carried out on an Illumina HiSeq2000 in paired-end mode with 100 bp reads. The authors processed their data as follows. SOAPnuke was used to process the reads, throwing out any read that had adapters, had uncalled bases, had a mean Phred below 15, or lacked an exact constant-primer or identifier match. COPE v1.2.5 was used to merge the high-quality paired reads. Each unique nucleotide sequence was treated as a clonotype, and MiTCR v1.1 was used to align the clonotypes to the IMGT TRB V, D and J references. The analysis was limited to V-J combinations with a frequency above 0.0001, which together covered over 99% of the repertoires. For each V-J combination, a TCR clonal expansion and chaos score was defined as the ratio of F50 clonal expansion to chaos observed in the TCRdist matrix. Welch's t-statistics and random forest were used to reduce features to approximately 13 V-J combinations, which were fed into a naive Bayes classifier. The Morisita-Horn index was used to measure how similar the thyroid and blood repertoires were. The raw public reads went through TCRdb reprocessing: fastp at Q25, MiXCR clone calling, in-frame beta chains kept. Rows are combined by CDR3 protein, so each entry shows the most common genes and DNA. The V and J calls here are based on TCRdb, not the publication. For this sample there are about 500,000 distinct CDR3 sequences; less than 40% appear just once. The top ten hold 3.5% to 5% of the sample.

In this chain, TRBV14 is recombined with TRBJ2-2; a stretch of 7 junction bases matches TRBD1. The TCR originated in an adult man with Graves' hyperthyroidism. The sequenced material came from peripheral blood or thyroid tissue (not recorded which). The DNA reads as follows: TGTGCCAGCAGCCTAGAGGGGACAGTTTACACCGGGGAGCTGTTTTTT. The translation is CASSLEGTVYTGELFF.